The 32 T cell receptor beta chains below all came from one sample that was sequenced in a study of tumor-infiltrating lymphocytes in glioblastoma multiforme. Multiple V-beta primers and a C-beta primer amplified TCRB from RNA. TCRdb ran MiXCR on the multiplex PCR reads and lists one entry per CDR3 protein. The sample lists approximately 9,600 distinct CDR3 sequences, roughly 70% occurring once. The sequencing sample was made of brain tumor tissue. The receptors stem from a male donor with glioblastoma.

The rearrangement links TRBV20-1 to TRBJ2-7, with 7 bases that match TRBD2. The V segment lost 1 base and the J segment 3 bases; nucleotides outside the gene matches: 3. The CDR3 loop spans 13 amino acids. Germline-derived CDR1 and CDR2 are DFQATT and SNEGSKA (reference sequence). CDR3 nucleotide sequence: TGCAGTGCTAGAGGGGAGGGGCTCTACGAGCAGTACTTC. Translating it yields CSARGEGLYEQYF.

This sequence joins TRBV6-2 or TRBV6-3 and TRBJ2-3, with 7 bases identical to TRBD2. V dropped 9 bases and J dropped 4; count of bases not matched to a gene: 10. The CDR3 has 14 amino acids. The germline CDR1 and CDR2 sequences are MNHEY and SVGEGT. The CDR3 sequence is CASSPAGNADTQYF. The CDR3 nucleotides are TGTGCCAGTAGTCCAGCGGGAAACGCAGATACGCAGTATTTT.

The CDR3 here is CATAGQYIKNTEAFF. CDR3 coding DNA: TGTGCCACAGCGGGACAATATATAAAGAACACTGAAGCTTTCTTT. This chain uses TRBV6-2 or TRBV6-3 with TRBJ1-1; possibly TRBD1 for D (6 bases). The germline gives CDR1 MNHEY, CDR2 SVGEGT. The CDR3 runs 15 residues. V was trimmed by 10 bases and J by 1 base, leaving 19 bases between them.

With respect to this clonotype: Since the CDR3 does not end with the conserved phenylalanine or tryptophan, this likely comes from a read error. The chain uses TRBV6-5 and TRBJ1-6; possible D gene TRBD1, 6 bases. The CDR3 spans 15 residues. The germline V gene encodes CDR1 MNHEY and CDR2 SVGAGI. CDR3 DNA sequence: TGCGCCAGCAGCCGGGACACAAGCTATAATTCACCCCTCCACCTT. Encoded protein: CASSRDTSYNSPLHL.

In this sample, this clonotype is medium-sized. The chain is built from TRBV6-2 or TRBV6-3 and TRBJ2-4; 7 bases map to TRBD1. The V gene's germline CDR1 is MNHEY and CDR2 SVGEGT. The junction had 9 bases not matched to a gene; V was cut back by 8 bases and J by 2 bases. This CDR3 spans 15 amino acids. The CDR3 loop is CASSPQGVSKNIQYF. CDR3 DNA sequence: TGTGCCAGCTCCCCTCAGGGGGTATCCAAAAACATTCAGTACTTC.

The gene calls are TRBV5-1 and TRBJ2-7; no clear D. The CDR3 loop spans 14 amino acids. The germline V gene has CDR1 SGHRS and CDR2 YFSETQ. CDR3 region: CVKVLRTESYEQYF. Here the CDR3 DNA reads TGCGTCAAAGTCCTTCGTACGGAATCCTACGAGCAGTACTTC.

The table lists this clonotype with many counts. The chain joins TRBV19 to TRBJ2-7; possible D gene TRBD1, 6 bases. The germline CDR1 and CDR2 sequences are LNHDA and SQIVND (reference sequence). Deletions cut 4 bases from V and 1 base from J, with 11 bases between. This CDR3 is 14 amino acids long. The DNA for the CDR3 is TGTGCCAGTAGTAACCGGGACATATCCTACGAGCAGTACTTC. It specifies CASSNRDISYEQYF.

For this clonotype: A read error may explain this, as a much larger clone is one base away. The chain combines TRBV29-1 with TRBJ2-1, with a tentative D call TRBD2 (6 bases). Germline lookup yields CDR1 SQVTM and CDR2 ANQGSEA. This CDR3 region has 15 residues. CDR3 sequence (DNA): TGCAGCTCCCTGAGACTAGGGGACTCCTACAATGAGCAGGTCTTC. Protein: CSSLRLGDSYNEQVF.

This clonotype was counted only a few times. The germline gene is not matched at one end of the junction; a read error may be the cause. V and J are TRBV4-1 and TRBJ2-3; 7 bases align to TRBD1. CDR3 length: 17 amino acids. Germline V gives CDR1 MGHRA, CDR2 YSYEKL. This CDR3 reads CVSSHGKGAASTDTQYF. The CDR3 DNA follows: TGTGTCAGCAGCCATGGAAAGGGGGCGGCTAGCACAGATACGCAGTATTTT.

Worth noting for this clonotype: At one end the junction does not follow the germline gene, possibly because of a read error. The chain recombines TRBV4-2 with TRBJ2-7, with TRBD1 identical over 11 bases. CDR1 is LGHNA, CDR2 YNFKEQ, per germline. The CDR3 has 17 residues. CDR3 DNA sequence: TGTGCCAGCAGACAAGAGGGGACAGGGGGGGGTTCCTACGAGCAGTACTTC. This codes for CASRQEGTGGGSYEQYF.

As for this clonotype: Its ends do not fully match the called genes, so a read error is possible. CDR3 residues: CASCLQGGEHYF. CDR3 sequence (DNA): TGTGCCAGCTGCCTACAGGGTGGCGAGCACTACTTC. The chain joins TRBV7-9 to TRBJ2-7; TRBD1 might be the D (6 bases). Germline V gene lookup returns CDR1 SEHNR and CDR2 FQNEAQ (reference sequence). The CDR3 sequence is 12 residues long.

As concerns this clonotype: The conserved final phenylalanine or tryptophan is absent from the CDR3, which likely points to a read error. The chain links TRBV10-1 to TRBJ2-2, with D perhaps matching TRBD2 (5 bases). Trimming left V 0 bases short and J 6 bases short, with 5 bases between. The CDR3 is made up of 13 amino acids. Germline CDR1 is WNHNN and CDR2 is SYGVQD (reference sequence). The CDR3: CASSESEAGELFI. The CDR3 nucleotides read TGCGCCAGCAGTGAGTCGGAGGCCGGGGAGCTGTTTATT.

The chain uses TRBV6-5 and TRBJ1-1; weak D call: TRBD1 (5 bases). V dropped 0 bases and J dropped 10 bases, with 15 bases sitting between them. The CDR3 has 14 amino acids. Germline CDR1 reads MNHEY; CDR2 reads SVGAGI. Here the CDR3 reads CASSYSNWGKGAFF. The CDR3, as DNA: TGTGCCAGCAGTTACTCAAACTGGGGGAAGGGAGCTTTCTTT.

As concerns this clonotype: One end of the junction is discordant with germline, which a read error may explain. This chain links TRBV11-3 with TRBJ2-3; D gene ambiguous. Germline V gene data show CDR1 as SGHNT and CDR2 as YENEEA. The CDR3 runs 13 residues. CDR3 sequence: CASSLAPTDPQYF. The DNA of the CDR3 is TGTGCCAGTAGCTTGGCCCCCACAGATCCGCAGTATTTT.

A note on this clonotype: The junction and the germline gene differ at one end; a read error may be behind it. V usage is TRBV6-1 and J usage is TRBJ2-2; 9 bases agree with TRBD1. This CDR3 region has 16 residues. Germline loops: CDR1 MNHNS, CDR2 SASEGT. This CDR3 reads CATSAEGQGRNGKLFF. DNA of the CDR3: TGTGCCACTTCGGCAGAGGGACAGGGTAGGAACGGGAAGCTGTTTTTT.

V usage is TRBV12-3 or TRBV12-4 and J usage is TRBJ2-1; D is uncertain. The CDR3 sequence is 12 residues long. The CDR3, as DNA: TGTGTCATCAGTTTTAGGCTACAAAAGCAGTTCTTC. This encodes CVISFRLQKQFF.

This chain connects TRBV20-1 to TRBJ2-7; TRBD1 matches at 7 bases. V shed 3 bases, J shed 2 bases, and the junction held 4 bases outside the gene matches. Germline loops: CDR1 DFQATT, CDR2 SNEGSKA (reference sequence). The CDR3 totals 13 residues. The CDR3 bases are TGCAGTGCTAGCCCTGGGACAGCCTACGAGCAGTACTTC. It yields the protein CSASPGTAYEQYF.

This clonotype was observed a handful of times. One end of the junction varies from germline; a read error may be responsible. CDR3 sequence reads: CSARKSGDTGELFF. In DNA form, the CDR3 reads TGCAGTGCTAGAAAAAGCGGGGACACTGGGGAGCTGTTTTTT. The rearrangement uses TRBV20-1 and TRBJ2-2; tentatively, D is TRBD2 (7 bases). CDR1 is DFQATT, CDR2 SNEGSKA, per germline (reference sequence). The CDR3 is made up of 14 amino acids.

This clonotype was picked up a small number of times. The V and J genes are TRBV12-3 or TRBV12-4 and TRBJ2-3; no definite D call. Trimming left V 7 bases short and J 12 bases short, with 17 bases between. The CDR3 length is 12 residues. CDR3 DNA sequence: TGTGCCAGCACCCTAAGTTTGGATATACAGTATTTT. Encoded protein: CASTLSLDIQYF.

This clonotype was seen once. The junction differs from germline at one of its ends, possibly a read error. CDR3 sequence: CASNLRTYNEQFF. The CDR3 nucleotides read TGTGCCAGCAACTTAAGGACATACAATGAGCAGTTCTTC. The chain recombines TRBV11-3 with TRBJ2-1; D is perhaps TRBD1 (5 bases). The CDR3 covers 13 residues. Germline lookup yields CDR1 SGHNT and CDR2 YENEEA.

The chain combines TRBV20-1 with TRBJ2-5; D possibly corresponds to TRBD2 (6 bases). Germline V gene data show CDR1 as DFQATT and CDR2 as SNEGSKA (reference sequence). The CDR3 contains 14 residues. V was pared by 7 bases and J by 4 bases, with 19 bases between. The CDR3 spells CSVSRLSGAETQYF. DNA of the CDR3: TGCAGTGTTAGTAGACTATCGGGAGCAGAGACCCAGTACTTC.

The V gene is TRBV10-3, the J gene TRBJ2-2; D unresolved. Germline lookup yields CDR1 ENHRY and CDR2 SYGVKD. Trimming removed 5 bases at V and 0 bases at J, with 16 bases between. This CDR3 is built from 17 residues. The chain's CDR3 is CAISSEKREANTGELFF. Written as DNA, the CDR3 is TGTGCCATCAGTTCCGAAAAAAGGGAAGCGAACACCGGGGAGCTGTTTTTT.

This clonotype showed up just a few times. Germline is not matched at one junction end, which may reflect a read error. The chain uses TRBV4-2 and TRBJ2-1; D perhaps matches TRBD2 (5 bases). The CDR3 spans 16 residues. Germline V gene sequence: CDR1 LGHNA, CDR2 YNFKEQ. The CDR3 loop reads CASSQAKGSASDEQFF. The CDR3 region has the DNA TGTGCTAGCAGCCAAGCGAAAGGGAGCGCAAGCGATGAGCAGTTCTTC.

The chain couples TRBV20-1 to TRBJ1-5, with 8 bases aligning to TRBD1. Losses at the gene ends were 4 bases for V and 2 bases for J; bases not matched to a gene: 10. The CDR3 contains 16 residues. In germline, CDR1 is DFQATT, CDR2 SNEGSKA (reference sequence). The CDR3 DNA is TGCAGTGCTACCCCTCCGTCCAGGGGGCGCAATCAGCCCCAGCATTTT. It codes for CSATPPSRGRNQPQHF.

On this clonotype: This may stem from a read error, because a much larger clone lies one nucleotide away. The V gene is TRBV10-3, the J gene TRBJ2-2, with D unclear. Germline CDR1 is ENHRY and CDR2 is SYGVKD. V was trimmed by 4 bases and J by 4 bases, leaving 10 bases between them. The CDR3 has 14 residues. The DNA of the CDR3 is TGTGCCATCAGTGCCAGTGCCCGCACCGGGGAGCTGTTTTTT. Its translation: CAISASARTGELFF.

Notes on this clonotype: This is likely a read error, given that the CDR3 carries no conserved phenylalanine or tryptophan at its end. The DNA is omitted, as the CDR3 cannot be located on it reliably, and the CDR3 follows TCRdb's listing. CDR3 sequence reads: CASSLRLAGVEWFL. J is TRBJ2-1 and V is TRBV5-4; TRBD2 reflects the table's D call only, with no check against the DNA. The CDR3 contains 14 residues when both ends are counted. CDR1 is SGHNT and CDR2 is YYREEE in the germline V gene (reference sequence).

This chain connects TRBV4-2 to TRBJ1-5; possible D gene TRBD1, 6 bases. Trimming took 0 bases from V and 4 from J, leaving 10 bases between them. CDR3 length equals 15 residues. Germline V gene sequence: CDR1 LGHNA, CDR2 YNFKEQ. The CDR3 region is CASSQEQGWNQPQHF. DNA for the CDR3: TGTGCCAGCAGCCAAGAACAGGGTTGGAATCAGCCCCAGCATTTT.

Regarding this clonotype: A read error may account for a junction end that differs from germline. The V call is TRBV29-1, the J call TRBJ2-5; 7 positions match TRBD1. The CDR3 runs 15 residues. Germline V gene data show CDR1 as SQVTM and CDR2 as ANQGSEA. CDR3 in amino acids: CSVQRDSMIQETRYF. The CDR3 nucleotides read TGCAGCGTTCAAAGGGACAGCATGATCCAAGAGACCCGGTACTTC. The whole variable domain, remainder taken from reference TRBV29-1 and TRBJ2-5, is SAVISQKPSRDICQRGTSLTIQCQVDSQVTMMFWYRQQPGQSLTLIATANQGSEATYESGFVIDKFPISRPNLTFSTLTVSNMSPEDSSIYLCSVQRDSMIQETRYFGPGTRLLVL.

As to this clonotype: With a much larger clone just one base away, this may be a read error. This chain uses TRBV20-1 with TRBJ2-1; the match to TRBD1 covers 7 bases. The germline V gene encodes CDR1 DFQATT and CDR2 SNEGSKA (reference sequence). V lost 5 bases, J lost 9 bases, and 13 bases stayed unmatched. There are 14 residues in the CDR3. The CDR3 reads CSADWQGEHVEQFF. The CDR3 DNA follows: TGCAGTGCTGACTGGCAGGGGGAACACGTTGAGCAGTTCTTC.

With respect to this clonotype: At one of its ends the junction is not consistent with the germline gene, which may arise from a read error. CDR3: CAITPSFDQGLAVNTGELFF. DNA of the CDR3: TGTGCCATCACCCCCTCATTCGACCAAGGGCTAGCGGTAAACACTGGGGAGCTGTTTTTT. The chain joins TRBV11-2 to TRBJ2-2; 7 nucleotides align to TRBD2. The CDR3 consists of 20 residues. Germline V gene data show CDR1 as SGHAT and CDR2 as FQNNGV. Filled out from reference TRBV11-2 and TRBJ2-2, the complete variable domain reads EAGVAQSPRYKIIEKRQSVAFWCNPISGHATLYWYQQILGQGPKLLIQFQNNGVVDDSQLPKDRFSAERLKGVDSTLKIQPAKLEDSAVYLCAITPSFDQGLAVNTGELFFGEGSRLTVL.

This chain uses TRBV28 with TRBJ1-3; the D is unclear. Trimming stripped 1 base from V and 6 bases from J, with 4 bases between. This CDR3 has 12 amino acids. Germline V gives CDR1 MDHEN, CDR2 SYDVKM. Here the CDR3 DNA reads TGTGCCAGCAGTTTATCCTTAAACACCATATATTTT. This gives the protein CASSLSLNTIYF.

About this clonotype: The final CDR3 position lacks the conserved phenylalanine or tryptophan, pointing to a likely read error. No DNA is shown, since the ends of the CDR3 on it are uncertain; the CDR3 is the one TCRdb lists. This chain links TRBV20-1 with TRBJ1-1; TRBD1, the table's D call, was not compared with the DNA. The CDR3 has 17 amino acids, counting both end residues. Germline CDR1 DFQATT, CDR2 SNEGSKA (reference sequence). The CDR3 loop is CSARDPQGAGIDTKAYL.